This T cell receptor (beta chain) was profiled in a study of T cell repertoires in cytomegalovirus infection. Study background: From public TCR beta signatures came an indication of both CMV infection and matching HLA type.

General observations from the study: What dominated the ex vivo response were HLA-C-restricted CMV-specific TCR beta clonotypes. There were carriers of CMV plus the relevant HLA, and cumulative public TCR beta family frequency identified them.

This CDR3 has 17 amino acids. Trimming pared 5 bases from V and 0 bases from J, leaving 19 bases between. Germline V gene data show CDR1 as SEHNR and CDR2 as FQNEAQ (reference sequence). TCRdb re-analysed the reads in MiXCR, keeping a single row per CDR3 protein. The sample has approximately 500,000 distinct CDR3 sequences, about 17% seen once; the top ten hold around 25%. This clonotype was detected many times. Its matching antigen is unknown. This clonotype originated in a human donor in good health (CMV status not recorded). Some clones in this sample may be carry-over from other donors' samples. The chain combines TRBV7-9 with TRBJ1-1; a possible D gene is TRBD1 (6 bases). The sample taken for sequencing was CD8+ T cells from PBMCs. CDR3 DNA sequence: TGTGCCAGCAGCCCCCAGAGGGACACCGGCATGAACACTGAAGCTTTCTTT. This codes for CASSPQRDTGMNTEAFF.